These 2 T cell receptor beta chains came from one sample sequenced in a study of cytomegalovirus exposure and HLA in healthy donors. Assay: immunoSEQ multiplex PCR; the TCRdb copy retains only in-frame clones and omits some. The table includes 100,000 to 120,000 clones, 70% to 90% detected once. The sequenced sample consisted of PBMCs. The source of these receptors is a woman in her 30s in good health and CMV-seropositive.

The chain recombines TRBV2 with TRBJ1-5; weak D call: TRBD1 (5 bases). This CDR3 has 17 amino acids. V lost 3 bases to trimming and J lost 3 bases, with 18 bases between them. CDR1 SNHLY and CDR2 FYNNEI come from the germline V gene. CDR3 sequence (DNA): TGTGCCAGCAGTGACTGGGGGGGACGGGGTCCCAATCAGCCCCAGCATTTT. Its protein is CASSDWGGRGPNQPQHF.

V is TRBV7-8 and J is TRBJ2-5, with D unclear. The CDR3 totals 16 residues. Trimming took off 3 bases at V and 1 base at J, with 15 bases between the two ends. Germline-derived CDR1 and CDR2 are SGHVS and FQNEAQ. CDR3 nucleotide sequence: TGTGCCAGCAGCTTCGGATCTCCCAGCGTCCAAGAGACCCAGTACTTC. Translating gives CASSFGSPSVQETQYF. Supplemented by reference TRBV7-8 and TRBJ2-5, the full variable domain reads GAGVSQSPRYKVAKRGQDVALRCDPISGHVSLFWYQQALGQGPEFLTYFQNEAQLDKSGLPSDRFFAERPEGSVSTLKIQRTQQEDSAVYLCASSFGSPSVQETQYFGPGTRLLVL.